This T cell receptor (beta chain) was profiled in a study of blood T cell repertoires in COVID-19. Overall study context: Samples came from the United States, Italy and Spain, spanning acute and convalescent COVID-19. PBMCs, B-cell-depleted T cells, or T cells were the source of the cDNA or gDNA that made up the material.

This CDR3 has 13 amino acids. With 4 bases removed from V and 2 bases from J, the gap between germline ends came to 9 bases. Per the germline V gene, CDR1 is SGHDN and CDR2 is FVKESK. In the original workflow: Amplification of reference gene primers was used by the study to estimate nucleated cell counts. TCRdb's copy holds only in-frame clones and misses some; the assay was immunoSEQ multiplex PCR. D and trimming were read from the DNA, whereas the V and J calls and clone size are those reported in that table. This table holds hundreds of thousands of clones, roughly 87% found once. Input material: peripheral blood. The chain combines TRBV14 with TRBJ2-7, with D possibly matching TRBD2 (6 bases). The TCR comes from a human donor in a cohort sampled during active COVID-19. The DNA for the CDR3 is TGTGCCAGCAGCCTCCGGGGGACCTACGAGCAGTACTTC. This codes for CASSLRGTYEQYF.